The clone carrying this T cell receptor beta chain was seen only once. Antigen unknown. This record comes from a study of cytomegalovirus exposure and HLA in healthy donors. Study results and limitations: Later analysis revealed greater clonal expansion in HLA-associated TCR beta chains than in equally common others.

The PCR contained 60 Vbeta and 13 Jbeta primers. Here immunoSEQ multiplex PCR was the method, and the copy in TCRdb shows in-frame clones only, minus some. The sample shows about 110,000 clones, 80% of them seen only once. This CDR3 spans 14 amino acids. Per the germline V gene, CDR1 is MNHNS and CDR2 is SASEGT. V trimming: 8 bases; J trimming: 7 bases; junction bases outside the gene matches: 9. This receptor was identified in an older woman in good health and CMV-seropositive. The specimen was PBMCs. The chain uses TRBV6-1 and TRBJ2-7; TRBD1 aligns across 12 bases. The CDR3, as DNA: TGTGCCAGCTTGGGGGACAGGGGGCAACGGGAGCAGTACTTC. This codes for CASLGDRGQREQYF.